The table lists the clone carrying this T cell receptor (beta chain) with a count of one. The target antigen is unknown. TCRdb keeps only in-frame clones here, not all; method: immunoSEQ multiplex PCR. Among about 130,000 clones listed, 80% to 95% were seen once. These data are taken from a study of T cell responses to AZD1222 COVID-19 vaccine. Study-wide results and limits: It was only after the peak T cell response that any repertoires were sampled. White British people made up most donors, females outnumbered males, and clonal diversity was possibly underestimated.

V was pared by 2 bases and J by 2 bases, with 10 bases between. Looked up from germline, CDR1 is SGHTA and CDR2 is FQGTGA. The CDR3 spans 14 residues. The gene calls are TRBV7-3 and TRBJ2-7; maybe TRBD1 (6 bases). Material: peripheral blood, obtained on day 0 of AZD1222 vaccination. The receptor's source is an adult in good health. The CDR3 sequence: CASSLGQRPYEQYF. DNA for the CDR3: TGTGCCAGCAGCTTAGGACAGAGACCCTACGAGCAGTACTTC. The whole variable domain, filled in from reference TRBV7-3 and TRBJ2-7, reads GAGVSQTPSNKVTEKGKYVELRCDPISGHTALYWYRQSLGQGPEFLIYFQGTGAADDSGLPNDRFFAVRPEGSVSTLKIQRTERGDSAVYLCASSLGQRPYEQYFGPGTRLTVT.